Below are 10 T cell receptor beta chains sequenced from a single sample in a study of blood T cell repertoires in COVID-19. TCRdb's copy holds only in-frame clones and misses some; the assay was immunoSEQ multiplex PCR. The data hold approximately 260,000 clones, with about nine tenths observed a single time. The sample was peripheral blood. These receptors were collected from a man in his fifties with acute or convalescent COVID-19.

V and J are TRBV14 and TRBJ2-2; unclear D gene. CDR3 length: 15 amino acids. Germline CDR1 is SGHDN and CDR2 is FVKESK. The germline V and J ends were trimmed by 0 bases and 0 bases, with 5 bases remaining between them. This CDR3 is CASSQEATNTGELFF. In nucleotides, the CDR3 is TGTGCCAGCAGCCAAGAGGCCACGAACACCGGGGAGCTGTTTTTT.

The rearrangement uses TRBV19 and TRBJ1-5, with D possibly TRBD1 on 6 matching bases. Germline values: CDR1 LNHDA, CDR2 SQIVND (reference sequence). Deletions cut 0 bases from V and 1 base from J, with 16 bases between. CDR3 length: 18 amino acids. In DNA, the CDR3 is TGTGCCAGTAGTATAGACTTGAGGACAGAAGCAAGCAATCAGCCCCAGCATTTT. This codes for CASSIDLRTEASNQPQHF.

The chain employs TRBV13 and TRBJ1-3; TRBD1 aligns across 10 bases. CDR3 length equals 15 residues. Germline CDR1 reads PRHDT; CDR2 reads FYEKMQ (reference sequence). V trimming: 7 bases; J trimming: 5 bases; junction bases outside the gene matches: 8. CDR3 region: CASKPSDRGRNTIYF. The CDR3 DNA sequence: TGTGCCAGCAAGCCCTCCGACAGGGGGCGAAACACCATATATTTT.

The V and J genes are TRBV9 and TRBJ1-2; D gene uncertain. This CDR3 spans 15 amino acids. Germline V gene lookup returns CDR1 SGDLS and CDR2 YYNGEE. Trimming cost V 6 bases and J 4 bases, with 19 bases left between them. The CDR3 reads CASIPEGANRYGYTF. CDR3 nucleotide sequence: TGTGCCAGCATCCCCGAGGGTGCGAATCGCTATGGCTACACCTTC.

This rearrangement joins TRBV19 to TRBJ2-1, with 11 bases identical to TRBD1. There are 15 residues in the CDR3. J was trimmed by 4 bases and V by 10 bases; bases with no gene match: 9. CDR1 LNHDA and CDR2 SQIVND come from the germline V gene (reference sequence). CDR3: CATNPGQGVYNEQFF. The CDR3 DNA reads TGTGCCACCAATCCGGGACAGGGGGTGTACAATGAGCAGTTCTTC. The whole variable domain, filled in from reference TRBV19 and TRBJ2-1, reads DGGITQSPKYLFRKEGQNVTLSCEQNLNHDAMYWYRQDPGQGLRLIYYSQIVNDFQKGDIAEGYSVSREKKESFPLTVTSAQKNPTAFYLCATNPGQGVYNEQFFGPGTRLTVL.

V gene TRBV6-1 combines with J gene TRBJ1-5; no definite D call. Germline V gene lookup returns CDR1 MNHNS and CDR2 SASEGT. The CDR3 totals 13 residues. Trimming stripped 3 bases from V and 3 bases from J, with 6 bases between. The CDR3, as DNA: TGTGCCAGCAGTGAGAGTCTCAATCAGCCCCAGCATTTT. This sequence encodes CASSESLNQPQHF.

The chain is built from TRBV3-1 (or the pseudogene TRBV3-2) and TRBJ1-5; TRBD1 aligns across 7 bases. This CDR3 comprises 15 residues. CDR1 LGHDT and CDR2 YNNKEL come from the germline V gene (reference sequence). The V and J ends lost 5 bases and 2 bases, in that order; junction bases with no gene match: 6. DNA for the CDR3: TGTGCCAGCAGCTTTACAGGGGCCGGCAATCAGCCCCAGCATTTT. This codes for CASSFTGAGNQPQHF.

This chain joins TRBV7-2 and TRBJ1-5; D unresolved. Germline V gene sequence: CDR1 SGHTA, CDR2 FQGNSA. V was pared by 5 bases and J by 11 bases, with 16 bases between. The CDR3 runs to 13 residues. CDR3 nucleotide sequence: TGTGCCAGCAGCACTAGGACGGCGGCGGCCCAGCATTTT. Translation: CASSTRTAAAQHF.

V is TRBV10-3 and J is TRBJ2-5; a possible D gene is TRBD2 (5 bases). V gave up 5 bases and J gave up 1 base, with 14 bases separating them. CDR1 and CDR2 from the germline V gene are ENHRY and SYGVKD. This CDR3 comprises 15 residues. CDR3 sequence: CAISRREPPQETQYF. DNA of the CDR3: TGTGCCATCAGTCGAAGGGAGCCGCCCCAAGAGACCCAGTACTTC.

The chain combines TRBV11-3 with TRBJ2-5, with 7 nucleotides matching TRBD1. J gave up 5 bases and V 5 bases, and 11 bases lay outside the gene matches. The CDR3 runs to 15 residues. Looked up from germline, CDR1 is SGHNT and CDR2 is YENEEA. The chain's CDR3 is CASSLGTAIGETQYF. DNA of the CDR3: TGTGCCAGCAGCCTAGGGACAGCCATCGGGGAGACCCAGTACTTC.